The 32 T cell receptor beta chains below all came from one sample that was sequenced in a study of T-cell reconstitution after alpha-beta-depleted transplantation in children. Library preparation (for TCRbeta) was performed with unique molecular identifiers. TCRdb reprocessed the PCR reads via MiXCR and lists one record per CDR3 protein. The sample records about 980,000 distinct CDR3 sequences, about 29% being singletons. The specimen comprised PBMCs, mostly from graft donor cells, sampled 360 days after TCRalphabeta/CD19-depleted stem cell transplant. The receptors were sampled from a boy younger than two who had a stem cell transplant for SCID, so the T cells may come from the graft donor.

This clonotype came up a few times. The chain carries TRBV20-1 and TRBJ2-5; 9 positions agree with TRBD2. The CDR3 sequence is 13 residues long. Germline-derived CDR1 and CDR2 are DFQATT and SNEGSKA (reference sequence). Losses at the gene ends were 1 base for V and 3 bases for J; bases not matched to a gene: 0. The CDR3 sequence: CSARVAGEETQYF. DNA of the CDR3: TGCAGTGCTAGAGTAGCGGGGGAAGAGACCCAGTACTTC.

The chain joins TRBV6-2 or TRBV6-3 to TRBJ2-5; D is perhaps TRBD2 (5 bases). Germline CDR1 and CDR2: MNHEY and SVGEGT. V lost 8 bases to trimming and J lost 5 bases, with 15 bases between them. The CDR3 contains 13 residues. The CDR3 DNA sequence: TGTGCCAGCGGAGGACTTGCAGCGGAGACCCAGTACTTC. This gives the protein CASGGLAAETQYF.

This clonotype was counted only a few times. The chain has TRBV20-1 and TRBJ2-3; no clear D gene. V shed 4 bases and J shed 1 base, with 6 bases lying between them. The length of the CDR3 is 12 residues. Germline assignment: CDR1 DFQATT and CDR2 SNEGSKA (reference sequence). CDR3 protein: CSATNRTDTQYF. CDR3 nucleotides: TGCAGTGCTACAAACCGCACAGATACGCAGTATTTT.

In its sample, this clonotype was seen many times. The rearrangement joins TRBV3-1 to TRBJ1-1, with D tentatively TRBD1 (5 bases). V lost 4 bases, J lost 1 base, and 10 bases lay in between. Germline assignment: CDR1 LGHDT and CDR2 YNNKEL (reference sequence). This CDR3 has 14 amino acids. CDR3 protein: CASSPPQGNTEAFF. The CDR3 coding sequence is TGTGCCAGCAGCCCGCCCCAGGGGAACACTGAAGCTTTCTTT.

This clonotype was picked up a small number of times. The genes are TRBV10-3 and TRBJ2-7; 9 nucleotides align to TRBD1. V lost 7 bases to trimming and J lost 4 bases; unmatched junction nucleotides: 5. Germline V gene data show CDR1 as ENHRY and CDR2 as SYGVKD. The CDR3 has 13 amino acids. The CDR3 region is CAITGTGNYEQYF. CDR3 nucleotides: TGTGCCATCACGGGGACAGGGAATTACGAGCAGTACTTC.

The V gene is TRBV5-1, the J gene TRBJ2-2; D uncertain. The CDR3 sequence is 15 residues long. Trimming took 0 bases from V and 5 from J, leaving 11 bases between them. Per the germline V gene, CDR1 is SGHRS and CDR2 is YFSETQ. CDR3 coding DNA: TGCGCCAGCAGCTTGGACAGCCCCCTTACCGGGGAGCTGTTTTTT. Its translation: CASSLDSPLTGELFF.

This clonotype was counted between two and nine times. The rearrangement links TRBV5-1 to TRBJ1-1; TRBD1 agrees at 9 bases. The CDR3 loop spans 12 amino acids. After removal of 0 bases from V and 11 bases from J, the junction contained 2 bases not matched to a gene. Germline V gives CDR1 SGHRS, CDR2 YFSETQ. For the CDR3, the DNA is TGCGCCAGCAGCTTGGGGACAGGGGACGCTTTCTTT. It specifies CASSLGTGDAFF.

The J gene is TRBJ2-7, the V gene TRBV20-1; 7 nucleotides line up with TRBD1. V trimming: 4 bases; J trimming: 3 bases; junction bases outside the gene matches: 6. This CDR3 is built from 13 residues. In germline, CDR1 is DFQATT, CDR2 SNEGSKA (reference sequence). The CDR3 DNA is TGCAGTGCTACCGGGACAGAGAACTACGAGCAGTACTTC. It translates to CSATGTENYEQYF.

The chain links TRBV20-1 to TRBJ2-7, with 13 bases identical to TRBD2. The germline V gene encodes CDR1 DFQATT and CDR2 SNEGSKA (reference sequence). V shed 5 bases and J 2 bases; nucleotides not matched to a gene: 15. The CDR3 is made up of 18 amino acids. The CDR3 sequence: CSAGKPGLAGSMTYEQYF. The CDR3 DNA reads TGCAGTGCTGGCAAACCGGGACTAGCGGGATCGATGACCTACGAGCAGTACTTC.

This chain connects TRBV20-1 to TRBJ1-5; weak D call: TRBD1 (5 bases). Germline CDR1 DFQATT, CDR2 SNEGSKA (reference sequence). V gave up 3 bases and J gave up 0 bases, with 9 bases separating them. The CDR3 runs 14 residues. CDR3 loop: CSASWGYSNQPQHF. CDR3 in DNA: TGCAGTGCTAGTTGGGGCTATAGCAATCAGCCCCAGCATTTT.

This clonotype was detected a few times. This sequence joins TRBV11-3 and TRBJ2-1; D may correspond to TRBD1 or TRBD2 (5 bases each). The germline V gene encodes CDR1 SGHNT and CDR2 YENEEA. V lost 0 bases to trimming and J lost 8 bases, with 20 bases between them. CDR3 size: 17 residues. CDR3 sequence: CASSLEGTKQEGDEQFF. The DNA for the CDR3 is TGTGCCAGCAGCTTAGAGGGGACCAAGCAGGAAGGGGATGAGCAGTTCTTC.

This clonotype was detected only a few times. This sequence joins TRBV5-1 and TRBJ2-7; TRBD1 is a possible D gene (7 bases). The V end was cut by 2 bases, the J end by 5 bases, with 17 bases between. Germline CDR1 is SGHRS and CDR2 is YFSETQ. The CDR3 has 15 residues. CDR3 bases: TGCGCCAGCAGCTTTACAGGGGAGGCAGACCACGAGCAGTACTTC. It codes for CASSFTGEADHEQYF.

The chain has TRBV5-4 and TRBJ2-5; the D gene is possibly TRBD1 (5 bases). The CDR3 sequence is 14 residues long. The germline CDR1 and CDR2 sequences are SGHNT and YYREEE (reference sequence). V shed 0 bases and J shed 5 bases, with 11 bases lying between them. This chain's CDR3 is CASSLARVGETQYF. The CDR3 nucleotides read TGTGCCAGCAGCTTGGCCAGGGTTGGGGAGACCCAGTACTTC.

The rearrangement uses TRBV24-1 and TRBJ1-2, with TRBD1 matching 9 bases. Germline V gene data show CDR1 as KGHDR and CDR2 as SFDVKD. The CDR3 totals 15 residues. Trimming took 7 bases from V and 8 from J; bases not matched to a gene: 13. This CDR3 is CATSGEDRGSRGYTF. CDR3 in DNA: TGTGCCACCAGCGGTGAGGACAGGGGATCGAGAGGCTACACCTTC.

This clonotype appeared a few times. The chain couples TRBV12-3 or TRBV12-4 to TRBJ2-5, with D possibly matching TRBD1 (5 bases). The CDR3 consists of 16 residues. The ends were cut back, 3 bases at V and 4 bases at J, with 18 bases in the middle. The CDR3 sequence: CASSFRGTGDGETQYF. CDR3 in DNA: TGTGCCAGCAGTTTTAGGGGAACAGGAGATGGAGAGACCCAGTACTTC.

This clonotype has at least ten counts. The rearrangement joins TRBV5-1 to TRBJ1-1; D remains unclear. This CDR3 is built from 14 residues. Germline V gives CDR1 SGHRS, CDR2 YFSETQ. V lost 1 base to trimming and J lost 1 base, with 8 bases between them. The CDR3 DNA sequence: TGCGCCAGCAGCTTGCCAGGATGGAACACTGAAGCTTTCTTT. It specifies CASSLPGWNTEAFF.

The chain employs TRBV29-1 and TRBJ2-5; TRBD1 might be the D (6 bases). V was clipped by 7 bases and J by 1 base, with 13 bases between them. The CDR3 totals 13 residues. In germline, CDR1 is SQVTM, CDR2 ANQGSEA. The CDR3 sequence is CSGWTVLQETQYF. As DNA, the CDR3 is TGCAGCGGGTGGACAGTTCTCCAAGAGACCCAGTACTTC.

The CDR3 loop is CSVRVRGRETQYF. The CDR3 DNA is TGCAGCGTTCGGGTCAGGGGTCGGGAGACCCAGTACTTC. The rearrangement uses TRBV29-1 and TRBJ2-5; tentative D call: TRBD1 (6 bases). Germline-derived CDR1 and CDR2 are SQVTM and ANQGSEA. The CDR3 length is 13 residues. Trimming left V 5 bases short and J 5 bases short, with 15 bases between.

The rearrangement uses TRBV12-3 or TRBV12-4 and TRBJ2-4; no clear D. V gave up 4 bases and J gave up 4 bases, with 20 bases separating them. CDR3 length: 17 amino acids. In DNA form, the CDR3 reads TGTGCCAGCAGTTCTACGCCGGCCGTTGGGCTAAAAAACATTCAGTACTTC. The encoded protein is CASSSTPAVGLKNIQYF.

This clonotype was counted only a few times. The chain links TRBV2 to TRBJ2-5; D remains ambiguous. V lost 2 bases and J lost 1, with 8 bases in between. Per the germline V gene, CDR1 is SNHLY and CDR2 is FYNNEI. The CDR3 spans 14 residues. The CDR3 region is CASSEQQLQETQYF. DNA for the CDR3: TGTGCCAGCAGTGAACAACAGCTCCAAGAGACCCAGTACTTC.

This clonotype occurred a few times. The V and J genes are TRBV6-5 and TRBJ2-7; 9 nucleotides agree with TRBD2. Germline lookup yields CDR1 MNHEY and CDR2 SVGAGI. V lost 2 bases and J lost 13; bases outside the gene matches: 9. This CDR3 has 13 amino acids. This chain's CDR3 is CASSYRPTSGAYF. Written as DNA, the CDR3 is TGTGCCAGCAGTTACCGGCCGACTAGCGGAGCTTACTTC.

Only a few counts were recorded for this clonotype. The chain employs TRBV12-3 or TRBV12-4 and TRBJ2-2; D is unresolved. This CDR3 comprises 15 residues. The V gene lost 3 bases and the J gene lost 2 bases, with 10 bases spanning the gap. Here the CDR3 DNA reads TGTGCCAGCAGTTTTGTGGTCCCTAACACCGGGGAGCTGTTTTTT. This encodes CASSFVVPNTGELFF.

The CDR3: CASSEYLVGQLAYEQYF. The DNA for the CDR3 is TGTGCCAGCAGTGAATATTTAGTCGGACAGCTAGCCTACGAGCAGTACTTC. This chain joins TRBV25-1 and TRBJ2-7; weak D call: TRBD1 (6 bases). The CDR3 extends over 17 amino acids. CDR1 is MGHDK, CDR2 SYGVNS, per germline. With 0 bases removed from V and 2 bases from J, the gap between germline ends came to 17 bases.

The chain links TRBV18 to TRBJ2-1; a possible D gene is TRBD2 (6 bases). This CDR3 has 17 amino acids. Germline assignment: CDR1 KGHSH and CDR2 LQKENI. Trimming took 6 bases from V and 2 from J, leaving 20 bases between them. The CDR3 nucleotides read TGTGCCAGCTCTAAGTTCGTTGGGGACTCCCCCTACAATGAGCAGTTCTTC. Encoded protein: CASSKFVGDSPYNEQFF.

The V gene is TRBV11-2, the J gene TRBJ2-5, with D unclear. Germline loops: CDR1 SGHAT, CDR2 FQNNGV. Trimming pared 2 bases from V and 4 bases from J, leaving 11 bases between. CDR3 length: 14 amino acids. CDR3 nucleotide sequence: TGTGCCAGCAGCTTATATGGGTTTTCAGAGACCCAGTACTTC. This translates into CASSLYGFSETQYF.

V gene TRBV4-2 combines with J gene TRBJ2-2, with D possibly being TRBD1 (5 bases). Germline-derived CDR1 and CDR2 are LGHNA and YNFKEQ. The CDR3 has 17 residues. V was cut by 1 base and J by 2 bases, with 14 bases left in between. Here the CDR3 reads CASSQGTDSYNTGELFF. CDR3 coding DNA: TGTGCCAGCAGCCAAGGCACCGACAGCTACAACACCGGGGAGCTGTTTTTT.

DNA for the CDR3: TGTGCCTGGAGTGTACTGGGGAAGGGTAGCACTGAAGCTTTCTTT. Translation: CAWSVLGKGSTEAFF. The chain is built from TRBV30 and TRBJ1-1; D uncertain. V was cut by 0 bases and J by 4 bases, with 15 bases left in between. From germline, CDR1 is GTSNPN and CDR2 SVGIG (reference sequence). CDR3 length: 15 amino acids.

The chain uses TRBV12-3 or TRBV12-4 and TRBJ1-1; possibly TRBD1 for D (5 bases). Trimming cost V 6 bases and J 10 bases, with 12 bases left between them. This CDR3 has 11 residues. The CDR3 coding sequence is TGTGCCAGCAGGAAGACAGTAGGAGCTTTCTTT. The encoded protein is CASRKTVGAFF.

The chain combines TRBV7-8 with TRBJ2-1, with TRBD1 matching 9 bases. The germline gives CDR1 SGHVS, CDR2 FQNEAQ. V was clipped by 2 bases and J by 8 bases; unmatched bases: 10. The CDR3 runs to 16 residues. In DNA, the CDR3 is TGTGCCAGCAGCTTACCCCGGGACAGGGTTGTACATGAGCAGTTCTTC. This encodes CASSLPRDRVVHEQFF.

V and J are TRBV9 and TRBJ2-3; D unresolved. The germline gives CDR1 SGDLS, CDR2 YYNGEE. CDR3 length equals 15 residues. The V and J ends lost 0 bases and 6 bases respectively, with 14 bases between them. This CDR3 is CASSVGSAVKDTQYF. CDR3 nucleotide sequence: TGTGCCAGCAGCGTAGGATCGGCAGTTAAGGATACGCAGTATTTT.

This clonotype was observed a few times. This sequence joins TRBV20-1 and TRBJ2-7; 7 bases agree with TRBD2. Trimming took 0 bases from V and 1 from J; bases not matched to a gene: 3. The CDR3 length is 14 residues. Germline V gene lookup returns CDR1 DFQATT and CDR2 SNEGSKA (reference sequence). The CDR3: CSARDPGGSYEQYF. CDR3 nucleotides: TGCAGTGCTAGAGATCCCGGGGGGTCCTACGAGCAGTACTTC.

The CDR3 nucleotides read TGCGCCAGCAGCCAAGGGACGAGAAATTCACCCCTCCACTTT. Translating it yields CASSQGTRNSPLHF. The V call is TRBV4-1, the J call TRBJ1-6; D is ambiguous. Looked up from germline, CDR1 is MGHRA and CDR2 is YSYEKL. The CDR3 extends over 14 amino acids. Trimming removed 1 base from V and 7 bases from J, with 8 bases in between.